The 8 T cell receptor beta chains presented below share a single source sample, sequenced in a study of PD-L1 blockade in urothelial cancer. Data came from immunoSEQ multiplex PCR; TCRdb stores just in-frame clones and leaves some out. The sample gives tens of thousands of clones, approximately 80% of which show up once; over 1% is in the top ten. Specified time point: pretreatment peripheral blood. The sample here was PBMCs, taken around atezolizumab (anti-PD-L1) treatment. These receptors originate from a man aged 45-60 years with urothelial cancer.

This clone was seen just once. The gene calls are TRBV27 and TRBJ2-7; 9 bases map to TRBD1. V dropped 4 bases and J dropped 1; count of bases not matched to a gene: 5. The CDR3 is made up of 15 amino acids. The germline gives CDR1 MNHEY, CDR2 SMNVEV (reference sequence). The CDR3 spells CASSSGQGSSYEQYF. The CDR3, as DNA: TGTGCCAGCAGTTCCGGACAGGGGAGTTCCTACGAGCAGTACTTC.

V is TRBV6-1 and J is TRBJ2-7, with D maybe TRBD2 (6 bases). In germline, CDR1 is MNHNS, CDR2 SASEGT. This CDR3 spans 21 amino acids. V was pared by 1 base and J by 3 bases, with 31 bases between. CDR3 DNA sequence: TGTGCCAGCAGTGAAGGAGTCGTGGGGGGATGGCTTCCCGGGTCGCTCTACGAGCAGTACTTC. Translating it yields CASSEGVVGGWLPGSLYEQYF.

The CDR3 loop is CASSPLARSHEQYF. The CDR3 DNA sequence: TGTGCCAGCAGCCCTCTCGCGAGGAGCCACGAGCAGTACTTC. The chain has TRBV7-3 and TRBJ2-7; D is unresolved. This CDR3 contains 14 residues. V lost 5 bases, J lost 5 bases, and 16 bases lay in between. The germline V gene encodes CDR1 SGHTA and CDR2 FQGTGA.

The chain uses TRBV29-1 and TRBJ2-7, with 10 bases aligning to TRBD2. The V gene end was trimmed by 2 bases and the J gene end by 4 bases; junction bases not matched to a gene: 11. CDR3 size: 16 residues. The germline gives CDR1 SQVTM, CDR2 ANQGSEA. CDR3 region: CSVESVGASGRYEQYF. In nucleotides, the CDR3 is TGCAGCGTTGAATCCGTGGGGGCTAGCGGGAGATACGAGCAGTACTTC.

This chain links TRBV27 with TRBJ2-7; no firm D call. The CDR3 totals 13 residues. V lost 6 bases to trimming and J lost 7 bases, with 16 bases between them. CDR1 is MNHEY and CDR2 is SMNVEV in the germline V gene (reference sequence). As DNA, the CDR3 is TGTGCCAGCAGAGACCAGTCACTATGGGAGCAGTACTTC. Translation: CASRDQSLWEQYF.

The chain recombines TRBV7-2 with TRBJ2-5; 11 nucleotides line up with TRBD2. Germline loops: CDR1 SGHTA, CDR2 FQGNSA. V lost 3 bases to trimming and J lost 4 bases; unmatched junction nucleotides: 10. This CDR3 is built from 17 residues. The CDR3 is CASSFYGSGRASETQYF. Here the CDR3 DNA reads TGTGCCAGCAGCTTCTACGGTAGCGGGAGGGCCTCAGAGACCCAGTACTTC.

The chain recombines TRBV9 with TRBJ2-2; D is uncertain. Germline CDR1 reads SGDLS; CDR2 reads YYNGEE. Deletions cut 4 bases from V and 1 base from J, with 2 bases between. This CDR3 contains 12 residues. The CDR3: CASSLNTGELFF. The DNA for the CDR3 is TGTGCCAGCAGCCTGAACACCGGGGAGCTGTTTTTT.

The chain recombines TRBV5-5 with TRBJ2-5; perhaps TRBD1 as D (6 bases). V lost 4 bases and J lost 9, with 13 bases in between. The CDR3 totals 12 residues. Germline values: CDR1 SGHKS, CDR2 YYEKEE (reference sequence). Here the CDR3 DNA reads TGTGCCAGCAGCCGGGACGAGGGGGCCCAGTACTTC. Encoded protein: CASSRDEGAQYF.